The 27 T cell receptor beta chains below were found in one sample sequenced in a study of blood T cell repertoires in COVID-19. Profiled with immunoSEQ multiplex PCR; TCRdb holds only in-frame clones, not every one. Of about 320,000 clones listed, roughly 85% are singletons. Sequencing input: peripheral blood. The receptors were gathered from a human donor in a cohort sampled during active COVID-19.

A note on this clone: Other DNA sequences in the sample encode the same CDR3. The rearrangement links TRBV18 to TRBJ1-1; 7 bases map to TRBD1. The CDR3 covers 14 residues. Unmatched junction bases numbered 4, after V lost 3 bases and J lost 3 bases. The germline V gene encodes CDR1 KGHSH and CDR2 LQKENI. In nucleotides, the CDR3 is TGTGCCAGCTCACCCAGACAGGGTGACACTGAAGCTTTCTTT. The encoded protein is CASSPRQGDTEAFF.

The chain is built from TRBV5-1 and TRBJ2-5, with 8 bases matching TRBD2. The CDR3 is 17 amino acids. Germline loops: CDR1 SGHRS, CDR2 YFSETQ. The J segment lost 5 bases and the V segment lost 0 bases, leaving 12 bases of the junction unmatched. This chain's CDR3 is CASSLGPRAGGRETQYF. CDR3 bases: TGCGCCAGCAGCTTGGGACCTCGGGCGGGGGGCCGCGAGACCCAGTACTTC.

The chain links TRBV12-3 or TRBV12-4 to TRBJ2-3; weak D call: TRBD1 (5 bases). The CDR3 spans 13 residues. The V end was cut by 6 bases, the J end by 3 bases, with 10 bases between. The CDR3 DNA is TGTGCCAGCAGCCTGACAGAAACAGATACGCAGTATTTT. Translation gives CASSLTETDTQYF.

This clone occurred a few times. The chain links TRBV10-3 to TRBJ2-7; tentatively, D is TRBD1 (5 bases). V lost 8 bases to trimming and J lost 4 bases, with 21 bases between them. Germline CDR1 reads ENHRY; CDR2 reads SYGVKD. The CDR3 is made up of 15 amino acids. Here the CDR3 DNA reads TGTGCCATCCGAAGGGGTCTCCAAGGAGAATACGAGCAGTACTTC. Residues: CAIRRGLQGEYEQYF.

The chain recombines TRBV9 with TRBJ2-3, with D possibly being TRBD2 (5 bases). The CDR3 runs to 14 residues. Trimming left V 2 bases short and J 4 bases short, with 11 bases between. The germline V gene encodes CDR1 SGDLS and CDR2 YYNGEE. CDR3 region: CASSVEGTADTQYF. CDR3 nucleotides: TGTGCCAGCAGCGTCGAGGGAACGGCAGATACGCAGTATTTT.

This clone was detected only a few times. V usage is TRBV7-2 and J usage is TRBJ2-1; no clear D gene. Germline V gene data show CDR1 as SGHTA and CDR2 as FQGNSA. The CDR3 is made up of 12 amino acids. Trimming removed 7 bases at V and 12 bases at J, with 16 bases between. CDR3 nucleotide sequence: TGTGCCAGCACCTCCCTTTCAACAACGCAGTTCTTC. Translation gives CASTSLSTTQFF.

V and J are TRBV21-1 and TRBJ2-1; TRBD2 is the table's D call, not checked against the DNA. TRBV21-1 is recorded as a pseudogene. The CDR3 is 13 amino acids. CDR3: CASKERSYNEQFF. The CDR3 DNA follows: TGTGCCAGCAAAGAGCGCTCCTACAATGAGCAGTTCTTC.

This clone showed up just once. This rearrangement joins TRBV7-8 to TRBJ2-2; no firm D call. The CDR3 length is 16 residues. V was pared by 2 bases and J by 4 bases, with 14 bases between. CDR1 SGHVS and CDR2 FQNEAQ come from the germline V gene. The CDR3 DNA follows: TGTGCCAGCAGCTTAATTCGTAGTAGTAGCACCGGGGAGCTGTTTTTT. It yields the protein CASSLIRSSSTGELFF.

The rearrangement joins TRBV5-1 to TRBJ1-1, with 12 nucleotides matching TRBD1. The CDR3 is 18 residues long. Trimming cost V 4 bases and J 3 bases; bases outside gene matches: 13. The germline CDR1 and CDR2 sequences are SGHRS and YFSETQ. Written as DNA, the CDR3 is TGCGCCAGCAGCGGGGGACAGGGGGCGGTTGTTTCGGACACTGAAGCTTTCTTT. Amino acid sequence: CASSGGQGAVVSDTEAFF. Variable domain in full (rest from reference TRBV5-1 and TRBJ1-1): KAGVTQTPRYLIKTRGQQVTLSCSPISGHRSVSWYQQTPGQGLQFLFEYFSETQRNKGNFPGRFSGRQFSNSRSEMNVSTLELGDSALYLCASSGGQGAVVSDTEAFFGQGTRLTVV.

The chain links TRBV6-5 to TRBJ1-1, with D hard to call. There are 15 residues in the CDR3. The germline V gene has CDR1 MNHEY and CDR2 SVGAGI. Trimming left V 5 bases short and J 1 base short, with 14 bases between. The CDR3 spells CASSPDRLPNTEAFF. The DNA of the CDR3 is TGTGCCAGCAGTCCCGATAGACTGCCGAACACTGAAGCTTTCTTT.

The chain joins TRBV11-1 to TRBJ1-1; a possible D gene is TRBD1 (5 bases). This CDR3 is built from 16 residues. V was clipped by 2 bases and J by 1 base, with 14 bases between them. From germline, CDR1 is SGHAT and CDR2 FQDESV (reference sequence). CDR3 amino acids: CASSLRRGRENTEAFF. The CDR3 DNA is TGTGCCAGCAGCTTAAGGAGGGGTAGAGAGAACACTGAAGCTTTCTTT.

The chain recombines TRBV7-2 with TRBJ1-2; D is unresolved. The CDR3 sequence is 15 residues long. Germline V gives CDR1 SGHTA, CDR2 FQGNSA. The V and J ends lost 1 base and 8 bases respectively, with 17 bases between them. CDR3 in DNA: TGTGCCAGCAGCTTAGGATTCGCTAACCATTGGGGCTACACCTTC. Its translation is CASSLGFANHWGYTF.

This chain connects TRBV27 to TRBJ1-5, with D unclear. V gave up 4 bases and J gave up 7 bases, with 17 bases separating them. CDR1 is MNHEY, CDR2 SMNVEV, per germline (reference sequence). This CDR3 has 15 residues. CDR3 residues: CASSSGSGRGQPQHF. CDR3 DNA sequence: TGTGCCAGCAGTTCCGGGTCGGGGAGAGGCCAGCCCCAGCATTTT.

The V call is TRBV2, the J call TRBJ1-5; unclear D gene. Germline CDR1 reads SNHLY; CDR2 reads FYNNEI. The CDR3 has 13 amino acids. Trimming took off 7 bases at V and 5 bases at J, with 12 bases between the two ends. CDR3 loop: CASNREEDQPQHF. For the CDR3, the DNA is TGTGCCAGCAACCGGGAGGAAGATCAGCCCCAGCATTTT.

This clone was observed a handful of times. The V call is TRBV3-1 (or the pseudogene TRBV3-2), the J call TRBJ1-5; D not certain. Germline V gene lookup returns CDR1 LGHDT and CDR2 YNNKEL (reference sequence). V was cut by 3 bases and J by 4 bases, with 4 bases left in between. This CDR3 has 12 residues. The CDR3 DNA reads TGTGCCAGCAGCCATATAAATCAGCCCCAGCATTTT. Its protein product is CASSHINQPQHF.

This clone was detected only a few times. V and J are TRBV18 and TRBJ2-7; D perhaps matches TRBD1 (6 bases). In germline, CDR1 is KGHSH, CDR2 LQKENI. The CDR3 covers 14 residues. Trimming left V 1 base short and J 5 bases short, with 12 bases between. CDR3 sequence (DNA): TGTGCCAGCTCACCACTCTTGACAGGCCACGAGCAGTACTTC. This gives the protein CASSPLLTGHEQYF.

This clone came up a few times. This rearrangement joins TRBV25-1 to TRBJ2-2, with D possibly matching TRBD2 (6 bases). Deletions cut 5 bases from V and 4 bases from J, with 11 bases between. This CDR3 is built from 14 residues. CDR1 MGHDK and CDR2 SYGVNS come from the germline V gene. The CDR3 is CASSRQGGTGELFF. The CDR3 DNA sequence: TGTGCCAGCAGTAGGCAGGGAGGCACCGGGGAGCTGTTTTTT.

In its sample, this clone was seen once. The chain employs TRBV6-6 and TRBJ2-2, with a weak D call TRBD2 (5 bases). The CDR3 consists of 15 residues. V lost 6 bases and J 5 bases, leaving 16 bases between the germline ends. Germline CDR1 reads MNHNY; CDR2 reads SVGAGI (reference sequence). The CDR3 DNA is TGTGCCAGCAGACCTAACACCGGCGGGACCGGGGAGCTGTTTTTT. This gives the protein CASRPNTGGTGELFF.

This clone was seen many times. The V gene is TRBV7-2, the J gene TRBJ2-3; 9 nucleotides line up with TRBD2. V lost 2 bases and J lost 4; bases outside the gene matches: 1. Germline CDR1 and CDR2: SGHTA and FQGNSA. CDR3 length: 14 residues. CDR3 loop: CASSLSSGADTQYF. For the CDR3, the DNA is TGTGCCAGCAGCTTATCTAGCGGGGCAGATACGCAGTATTTT.

V is TRBV6-5 and J is TRBJ2-7, with 7 nucleotides matching TRBD1. Germline CDR1 reads MNHEY; CDR2 reads SVGAGI. V trimming: 8 bases; J trimming: 3 bases; junction bases outside the gene matches: 7. The CDR3 is 13 residues long. CDR3 sequence (DNA): TGTGCCAGCCTCTATACAGGGGTCTACGAGCAGTACTTC. Its translation: CASLYTGVYEQYF.

This chain links TRBV12-5 with TRBJ2-3; no definite D call. V shed 0 bases and J shed 7 bases, with 11 bases lying between them. The CDR3 consists of 14 residues. Germline values: CDR1 LGHNT, CDR2 FRNRAP. The DNA of the CDR3 is TGTGCTAGTGGTTTGGTAAACAGCCAAAATACGCAGTATTTT. Its protein product is CASGLVNSQNTQYF.

V gene TRBV10-2 combines with J gene TRBJ2-1; TRBD2 is a possible D gene (7 bases). In germline, CDR1 is WSHSY, CDR2 SAAADI. V gave up 6 bases and J gave up 14 bases, with 17 bases separating them. This CDR3 has 12 residues. CDR3 sequence reads: CASRKPGGSKFF. For the CDR3, the DNA is TGCGCCAGCAGGAAGCCGGGGGGCTCAAAGTTCTTC.

The chain joins TRBV7-9 to TRBJ1-1; maybe TRBD1 (5 bases). The CDR3 runs to 13 residues. In germline, CDR1 is SEHNR, CDR2 FQNEAQ (reference sequence). The ends were cut back, 4 bases at V and 4 bases at J, with 10 bases in the middle. CDR3 loop: CASSSTASTEAFF. The CDR3 DNA sequence: TGTGCCAGCAGCTCGACAGCAAGCACTGAAGCTTTCTTT.

In this sample, this clone turned up many times. In the same sample, other DNA sequences code for this CDR3. The rearrangement uses TRBV3-1 (or the pseudogene TRBV3-2) and TRBJ1-3; D call uncertain. V lost 4 bases, J lost 0 bases, and 7 bases lay in between. This CDR3 region has 14 residues. The germline CDR1 and CDR2 sequences are LGHDT and YNNKEL (reference sequence). In DNA, the CDR3 is TGTGCCAGCAGCCCTTCCCCCTCTGGAAACACCATATATTTT. Protein sequence: CASSPSPSGNTIYF.

The gene calls are TRBV6-5 and TRBJ2-7, with a possible D match to TRBD1 (6 bases). The CDR3 totals 14 residues. V shed 0 bases and J shed 2 bases, with 8 bases lying between them. The germline CDR1 and CDR2 sequences are MNHEY and SVGAGI. Here the CDR3 reads CASSYSRTAYEQYF. CDR3 coding DNA: TGTGCCAGCAGTTACTCGAGGACAGCCTACGAGCAGTACTTC.

This clone has just one count. V gene TRBV6-2 or TRBV6-3 combines with J gene TRBJ1-5; unclear D gene. V was cut by 5 bases and J by 6 bases, with 11 bases left in between. CDR1 is MNHEY, CDR2 SVGEGT, per germline. This CDR3 is built from 13 residues. The CDR3 protein is CASSLAESQPQHF. The CDR3 DNA sequence: TGTGCCAGCAGTCTCGCGGAGAGTCAGCCCCAGCATTTT.

This clone has only a few counts. Sequence at one end of the junction differs from germline and may be a read error. The rearrangement joins TRBV2 to TRBJ2-7, with a weak D call TRBD1 (5 bases). The CDR3 extends over 13 amino acids. Germline values: CDR1 SNHLY, CDR2 FYNNEI. CDR3 coding DNA: TGTGCCAGCAGTGAGGGGCCCGCCGACGACCAGTACTTC. Translation gives CASSEGPADDQYF.